This entry concerns a single T cell receptor beta chain. What it binds is not known. This entry belongs to a study of blood T cells in healthy people across ages. Then a second PCR, running about 7 to 11 cycles, was carried out with a sample-barcoded 5' primer and a J-beta primer mix. From each sample, at least 3 million paired-end reads containing CDR3 were obtained. TCRdb re-called the 5' RACE reads with MiXCR, one entry per CDR3 protein. The table shows approximately 800,000 distinct CDR3 sequences, with about 45% occurring only once. This CDR3 is built from 15 residues. Germline loops: CDR1 SGHDN, CDR2 FVKESK. Trimming took off 1 base at V and 11 bases at J, with 17 bases between the two ends. Study-wide results and limits: With donor CMV status unknown, expanded clonotype changes were possibly confounded.

The receptor was isolated from a man aged 80 or over in good health. V is TRBV14 and J is TRBJ2-2, with D possibly matching TRBD2 (7 bases). The specimen sequenced was blood. The CDR3: CASSQALGGPQELFF. CDR3 nucleotides: TGTGCCAGCAGCCAAGCCCTCGGGGGGCCACAAGAGCTGTTTTTT. Full variable domain (rest looked up from reference TRBV14 and TRBJ2-2): EAGVTQFPSHSVIEKGQTVTLRCDPISGHDNLYWYRRVMGKEIKFLLHFVKESKQDESGMPNNRFLAERTGGTYSTLKVQPAELEDSGVYFCASSQALGGPQELFFGEGSRLTVL.